The TCR beta chain described here comes from a study of response to subunit inactivated influenza vaccine. TCRdb processed the RT-PCR reads anew with MiXCR; each CDR3 protein has one entry. The sample records 540,000 or so distinct CDR3 sequences, 10% to 15% being singletons. The study, taken as a whole, reports: There was a suggestion from the authors that each seasonal influenza vaccination recruits few new T cells.

There are a few counts of this clonotype. The antigen is not known. The CDR3 spans 14 residues. V was trimmed by 3 bases and J by 6 bases, leaving 9 bases between them. Germline V gene lookup returns CDR1 MNHEY and CDR2 SMNVEV (reference sequence). The chain uses TRBV27 and TRBJ1-6; no firm D call. Sample: PBMCs from blood, taken 40 to 50 days after vaccination. The sequence was collected from a man aged 45 to 65 who received an inactivated influenza vaccine. The CDR3: CASSFSQSNSPLHF. The CDR3 coding sequence is TGTGCCAGCAGTTTTTCACAGAGTAATTCACCCCTCCACTTT.